A single sample gave rise to the 27 T cell receptor beta chains below, sequenced in a study of human T cells and chemical hapten exposure. Time point in this sample: patch test 1, 2 weeks after DPC sensitization. Treatment described: therapeutic diphenylcyclopropenone sensitization with weekly scalp DPC. MiXCR, run by TCRdb on the RACE reads, gives a single entry per CDR3 protein. The sample contains under 450,000 distinct CDR3 sequences, around 5% of which appear only once. Sample: whole blood, taken in connection with sensitization to the hapten diphenylcyclopropenone (DPC). These receptors were obtained from a woman in her forties or fifties with alopecia areata. Some clones in this sample may be carry-over from other donors' samples.

This chain connects TRBV28 to TRBJ2-1; 12 bases line up with TRBD2. Trimming removed 7 bases from V and 9 bases from J; junction bases left unmatched: 7. Germline-derived CDR1 and CDR2 are MDHEN and SYDVKM. The CDR3 has 14 residues. CDR3 region: CASNFLAGGGEQFF. The CDR3 DNA is TGTGCCAGCAATTTCCTAGCGGGAGGGGGTGAGCAGTTCTTC.

This clonotype was found many times. The chain carries TRBV2 and TRBJ1-1, with 8 bases aligning to TRBD1. The length of the CDR3 is 15 residues. After removal of 6 bases from V and 4 bases from J, the junction contained 10 bases not matched to a gene. CDR1 and CDR2 from the germline V gene are SNHLY and FYNNEI. The DNA of the CDR3 is TGTGCCAGCAGATGGACAGGGACGAGGATCACTGAAGCTTTCTTT. Translation: CASRWTGTRITEAFF.

This clonotype has a count of ten or more. The V and J genes are TRBV5-1 and TRBJ2-5; D gene unclear. Trimming cost V 4 bases and J 1 base, with 11 bases left between them. Germline CDR1 and CDR2: SGHRS and YFSETQ. This CDR3 comprises 14 residues. CDR3: CASSVGPIQETQYF. CDR3 nucleotides: TGCGCCAGCAGCGTTGGACCGATCCAAGAGACCCAGTACTTC.

V usage is TRBV7-9 and J usage is TRBJ1-2; possibly TRBD1 for D (5 bases). Trimming stripped 6 bases from V and 1 base from J, with 24 bases between. Germline-derived CDR1 and CDR2 are SEHNR and FQNEAQ (reference sequence). The CDR3 covers 18 residues. CDR3 protein: CASRGAGPLPPINYGYTF. DNA for the CDR3: TGTGCCAGCAGGGGAGCGGGGCCTCTCCCTCCCATTAACTATGGCTACACCTTC.

This clonotype was seen many times. The chain has TRBV6-8 and TRBJ2-7; TRBD1 might be the D (6 bases). Germline assignment: CDR1 MNHGY and CDR2 SAAAGT. The CDR3 totals 14 residues. The CDR3 coding sequence is TGTGCAAAGCTCCCCGGGACACGGAGCTACGAGCAGTACTTC. Protein: CAKLPGTRSYEQYF.

Many counts were recorded for this clonotype. For the CDR3, the DNA is TGCAGTGCTGTCGGACTAGCGGGAGACCCCAAAAACATTCAGTACTTC. Translated, it gives CSAVGLAGDPKNIQYF. This chain joins TRBV20-1 and TRBJ2-4; 13 bases are a match to TRBD2. The CDR3 runs 16 residues. Trimming removed 5 bases from V and 2 bases from J; junction bases left unmatched: 6. The germline CDR1 and CDR2 sequences are DFQATT and SNEGSKA (reference sequence).

This clonotype has at least ten counts. The chain combines TRBV20-1 with TRBJ2-1; D might be TRBD1 or TRBD2, each matching 5 bases. Trimming took 7 bases from V and 4 from J, leaving 14 bases between them. The CDR3 is made up of 13 amino acids. Germline V gene sequence: CDR1 DFQATT, CDR2 SNEGSKA (reference sequence). CDR3 amino acids: CSVTGGFYNEQFF. In DNA, the CDR3 is TGCAGTGTCACTGGGGGTTTTTACAATGAGCAGTTCTTC.

Notes on this clonotype: A much larger clonotype is one base distant, so this may be a read error. This chain links TRBV7-6 with TRBJ2-1; the D gene is possibly TRBD2 (6 bases). Germline CDR1 is SGHVS and CDR2 is FNYEAQ. The CDR3 runs 12 residues. The CDR3 loop reads CASSLWRAEQLF. CDR3 bases: TGTGCCAGCAGCTTATGGAGGGCTGAGCAGTTGTTC.

A few counts support this clonotype. The rearrangement joins TRBV3-1 to TRBJ1-5, with D possibly matching TRBD1 (6 bases). CDR3 length: 13 residues. Germline assignment: CDR1 LGHDT and CDR2 YNNKEL (reference sequence). Trimming took 1 base from V and 12 from J, leaving 13 bases between them. The CDR3 here is CASSQAIQGDQHF. The CDR3 DNA reads TGTGCCAGCAGCCAAGCTATACAGGGCGACCAGCATTTT.

This clonotype was counted at least ten times. The V and J genes are TRBV24-1 and TRBJ2-1, with D unclear. V was shortened by 3 bases and J by 7 bases, with 9 bases between the two germline ends. CDR3 size: 13 residues. Germline V gives CDR1 KGHDR, CDR2 SFDVKD. CDR3 sequence: CATSDVISNEQFF. DNA of the CDR3: TGTGCCACCAGTGATGTAATTAGTAATGAGCAGTTCTTC.

This clonotype has more than one count but fewer than ten. The chain uses TRBV7-2 and TRBJ2-3, with a possible D match to TRBD2 (5 bases). The CDR3 spans 16 residues. Germline lookup yields CDR1 SGHTA and CDR2 FQGNSA. The germline V and J ends were trimmed by 0 bases and 8 bases, with 18 bases remaining between them. The CDR3 nucleotides read TGTGCCAGCAGCTTAGCTCCGGGAAGAAGGTCTGGTACGCAGTATTTT. Translated, it gives CASSLAPGRRSGTQYF.

Comment on this clonotype: A read error may explain this, as a much larger clone is one base away. J is TRBJ2-3 and V is TRBV20-1; TRBD2 is a possible D gene (5 bases). The CDR3 sequence is 15 residues long. Germline values: CDR1 DFQATT, CDR2 SNEGSKA (reference sequence). V was cut by 4 bases and J by 0 bases, with 14 bases left in between. The chain's CDR3 is CSATIATTSTDTQYF. The CDR3 bases are TGCAGTGCTACGATAGCGACTACTAGCACAGATACGCAGTATTTT.

Ten or more counts support this clonotype. The chain uses TRBV6-6 and TRBJ1-6; 8 nucleotides match TRBD1. The junction had 9 bases not matched to a gene; V was cut back by 6 bases and J by 5 bases. This CDR3 region has 16 residues. Looked up from germline, CDR1 is MNHNY and CDR2 is SVGAGI (reference sequence). DNA for the CDR3: TGTGCCAGCAGCCACTCAGGGGGCGGCCATAATTCACCCCTCCACTTT. This sequence encodes CASSHSGGGHNSPLHF.

This chain uses TRBV7-2 with TRBJ2-3, with TRBD2 as a possible D gene (6 bases). Trimming took off 1 base at V and 4 bases at J, with 12 bases between the two ends. The CDR3 consists of 15 residues. Germline loops: CDR1 SGHTA, CDR2 FQGNSA. This chain's CDR3 is CASSLGWGGADTQYF. Here the CDR3 DNA reads TGTGCCAGCAGCTTAGGTTGGGGAGGAGCAGATACGCAGTATTTT.

V and J are TRBV5-1 and TRBJ2-3, with D possibly being TRBD1 (5 bases). The CDR3 consists of 15 residues. Trimming removed 0 bases at V and 5 bases at J, with 13 bases between. Germline V gene data show CDR1 as SGHRS and CDR2 as YFSETQ. In DNA form, the CDR3 reads TGCGCCAGCAGCTTGGTAGGGCAGGGTGAAGATACGCAGTATTTT. Translation: CASSLVGQGEDTQYF. The full variable domain, its missing parts supplied by reference TRBV5-1 and TRBJ2-3, is KAGVTQTPRYLIKTRGQQVTLSCSPISGHRSVSWYQQTPGQGLQFLFEYFSETQRNKGNFPGRFSGRQFSNSRSEMNVSTLELGDSALYLCASSLVGQGEDTQYFGPGTRLTVL.

This clonotype has a count of ten or more. V is TRBV28 and J is TRBJ2-7, with D uncertain. The CDR3 is 14 amino acids. V lost 2 bases to trimming and J lost 0 bases, with 8 bases between them. CDR1 and CDR2 (germline): MDHEN, SYDVKM. The CDR3 DNA reads as TGTGCCAGCAGTTTACCCATTACCTCCTACGAGCAGTACTTC. Its translation is CASSLPITSYEQYF. Filled out from reference TRBV28 and TRBJ2-7, the complete variable domain reads DVKVTQSSRYLVKRTGEKVFLECVQDMDHENMFWYRQDPGLGLRLIYFSYDVKMKEKGDIPEGYSVSREKKERFSLILESASTNQTSMYLCASSLPITSYEQYFGPGTRLTVT.

This clonotype was counted only a few times. The rearrangement uses TRBV5-1 and TRBJ1-3; D gene ambiguous. The V end was cut by 0 bases, the J end by 4 bases, with 8 bases between. This CDR3 spans 14 amino acids. The germline V gene encodes CDR1 SGHRS and CDR2 YFSETQ. CDR3 amino acids: CASSLAMEGNTIYF. In nucleotides, the CDR3 is TGCGCCAGCAGCTTGGCCATGGAAGGAAACACCATATATTTT.

The CDR3 reads CASSPSGEERASNYGYTF. The CDR3 coding sequence is TGTGCCAGCAGCCCGTCCGGGGAGGAAAGGGCATCCAACTATGGCTACACCTTC. J is TRBJ1-2 and V is TRBV3-1; D is unclear. From germline, CDR1 is LGHDT and CDR2 YNNKEL (reference sequence). The CDR3 loop spans 18 amino acids. The ends were cut back, 4 bases at V and 2 bases at J, with 23 bases in the middle.

The V gene is TRBV18, the J gene TRBJ1-6; D might be TRBD1 (5 bases). Deletions cut 4 bases from V and 2 bases from J, with 9 bases between. The CDR3 contains 15 residues. The germline CDR1 and CDR2 sequences are KGHSH and LQKENI. The DNA for the CDR3 is TGTGCCAGCTCACAGGGGCAGGCCTATAATTCACCCCTCCACTTT. Amino acids: CASSQGQAYNSPLHF.

This clonotype was counted at least ten times. The CDR3 here is CASSRREEATYNSPLHF. CDR3 nucleotide sequence: TGCGCCAGCAGCCGGAGGGAAGAGGCCACCTATAATTCACCCCTCCACTTT. The chain recombines TRBV4-1 with TRBJ1-6; D unresolved. This CDR3 is 17 amino acids long. Trimming stripped 4 bases from V and 2 bases from J, with 15 bases between. Germline-derived CDR1 and CDR2 are MGHRA and YSYEKL.

This clonotype was counted many times. The gene calls are TRBV12-3 or TRBV12-4 and TRBJ2-5; TRBD2 is a possible D gene (5 bases). V gave up 4 bases and J gave up 5 bases, with 11 bases separating them. The CDR3 is 13 residues long. CDR3 sequence reads: CASSSRGRETQYF. The CDR3 nucleotides are TGTGCCAGCAGTTCTCGGGGTAGGGAGACCCAGTACTTC.

This clonotype came up many times. The gene calls are TRBV6-5 and TRBJ1-6; 9 bases are shared with TRBD1. Per germline, CDR1 MNHEY and CDR2 SVGAGI. V dropped 6 bases and J dropped 9; count of bases not matched to a gene: 6. The CDR3 consists of 14 residues. DNA for the CDR3: TGTGCCAGCAGAGGACAGGGGTGGGGTTCACCCCTCCACTTT. Protein product: CASRGQGWGSPLHF.

This clonotype has only a few counts. The V gene is TRBV7-6, the J gene TRBJ2-2; no firm D call. The CDR3 runs 14 residues. Looked up from germline, CDR1 is SGHVS and CDR2 is FNYEAQ. The V end lost 5 bases, the J end lost 4 bases, and 11 bases lay between the germline ends. Written as DNA, the CDR3 is TGTGCCAGCAGCCTTAGAGAATCCACCGGGGAGCTGTTTTTT. It is translated as CASSLRESTGELFF.

A note on this clonotype: One junction end disagrees with the germline gene, perhaps due to a read error. V usage is TRBV5-4 and J usage is TRBJ2-2; the D is unclear. This CDR3 has 12 amino acids. Germline V gene data show CDR1 as SGHNT and CDR2 as YYREEE (reference sequence). The CDR3: CAGSLVTGELFF. CDR3 coding DNA: TGTGCCGGCAGCTTGGTCACCGGGGAGCTGTTTTTT.

The rearrangement links TRBV7-9 to TRBJ2-1; the D call may be TRBD1 or TRBD2 (5 bases each). The CDR3 contains 14 residues. Germline assignment: CDR1 SEHNR and CDR2 FQNEAQ (reference sequence). V lost 1 base to trimming and J lost 9 bases, with 13 bases between them. CDR3 sequence: CASSLVLPGTEQFF. CDR3 in DNA: TGTGCCAGCAGCTTAGTCCTCCCCGGGACTGAGCAGTTCTTC.

This chain uses TRBV13 with TRBJ1-6, with D hard to call. This CDR3 spans 14 amino acids. The V gene's germline CDR1 is PRHDT and CDR2 FYEKMQ (reference sequence). Trimming removed 3 bases from V and 7 bases from J, with 10 bases in between. CDR3 bases: TGTGCCAGCAGCTTCCCGACGGTAAATTCACCCCTCCACTTT. This sequence encodes CASSFPTVNSPLHF.

This clonotype was counted ten times or more. This chain links TRBV10-3 with TRBJ2-7; 7 bases match TRBD2. The CDR3 extends over 17 amino acids. Germline V CDR1 and CDR2: ENHRY, SYGVKD. J lost 0 bases, V lost 2 bases, and 10 bases had no gene match. The CDR3 region has the DNA TGTGCCATCAGTGAGCCCCCTGGGAGGGGAAACTCCTACGAGCAGTACTTC. Protein product: CAISEPPGRGNSYEQYF.